Presented here are 20 T cell receptor beta chains from one specimen sequenced in a study of T cell responses to AZD1222 COVID-19 vaccine (dated by TCRdb to the early 2020s). The method was the immunoSEQ multiplex PCR assay. Here the immuneACCESS table is served through TCRdb, limited to in-frame sequences with V and J called. Missing clones are a known gap in these copies; in checked studies unresolved V genes cover under half, and the rest lacks a known reason. The sample has around 170,000 clones on record, more than 85% of them singletons. The ten largest clones take up 4.4% of the sample. This specimen's time point label, per the study, means: baseline before first vaccination. This material consisted of peripheral blood, taken on day 0 of AZD1222 vaccination. All receptors derive from an adult in good health.

V is TRBV28 and J is TRBJ2-2; 10 bases agree with TRBD2. This CDR3 is 17 amino acids long. The J segment lost 1 base and the V segment lost 3 bases, leaving 5 bases of the junction unmatched. Germline-derived CDR1 and CDR2 are MDHEN and SYDVKM. CDR3 nucleotides: TGTGCCAGCAGTTTGCGAGGACTAGCGGTGAACACCGGGGAGCTGTTTTTT. This gives the protein CASSLRGLAVNTGELFF. Using reference TRBV28 and TRBJ2-2 for the parts outside the CDR3, the full variable domain is DVKVTQSSRYLVKRTGEKVFLECVQDMDHENMFWYRQDPGLGLRLIYFSYDVKMKEKGDIPEGYSVSREKKERFSLILESASTNQTSMYLCASSLRGLAVNTGELFFGEGSRLTVL.

This rearrangement joins TRBV7-2 to TRBJ1-2; D is unresolved. This CDR3 spans 14 amino acids. Germline CDR1 and CDR2: SGHTA and FQGNSA. The V end was cut by 4 bases, the J end by 0 bases, with 9 bases between. The CDR3 region has the DNA TGTGCCAGCAGCTACGCGCGGGCTAACTATGGCTACACCTTC. Its translation is CASSYARANYGYTF.

The chain couples TRBV7-9 to TRBJ2-3; unclear D gene. Germline-derived CDR1 and CDR2 are SEHNR and FQNEAQ (reference sequence). Trimming stripped 5 bases from V and 6 bases from J, with 6 bases between. This CDR3 has 11 amino acids. The CDR3 spells CASSVSDTQYF. DNA of the CDR3: TGTGCCAGCAGCGTCTCTGATACGCAGTATTTT.

The J gene is TRBJ1-2, the V gene TRBV25-1; no reliable D call. Germline assignment: CDR1 MGHDK and CDR2 SYGVNS. This CDR3 region has 15 residues. V was shortened by 0 bases and J by 6 bases, with 14 bases between the two germline ends. CDR3 nucleotide sequence: TGTGCCAGCAGTGAATATTGGGCAGACTATGATGGCTACACCTTC. The encoded protein is CASSEYWADYDGYTF.

V usage is TRBV6-5 and J usage is TRBJ2-7; D might be TRBD2 (6 bases). Trimming removed 0 bases at V and 11 bases at J, with 14 bases between. The CDR3 length is 13 residues. Germline values: CDR1 MNHEY, CDR2 SVGAGI. The DNA for the CDR3 is TGTGCCAGCAGTTACTCGAGTGCGGGGAGCGAGTACTTC. It encodes CASSYSSAGSEYF.

This chain uses TRBV28 with TRBJ1-2; D not certain. Germline-derived CDR1 and CDR2 are MDHEN and SYDVKM. The CDR3 is 15 amino acids. V was clipped by 3 bases and J by 1 base, with 12 bases between them. The CDR3 spells CASSFADFRNYGYTF. CDR3 nucleotide sequence: TGTGCCAGCAGTTTTGCGGACTTTCGTAACTATGGCTACACCTTC.

A remark on this clone: One end of the junction varies from germline; a read error may be responsible. This chain connects TRBV7-7 to TRBJ2-5; D is uncertain. The CDR3 runs to 13 residues. Per the germline V gene, CDR1 is SSHAT and CDR2 is FNYEAQ (reference sequence). CDR3 region: CASSSDTRETQYF. The CDR3 DNA reads TGTGCTAGCAGCTCTGACACCCGGGAGACCCAGTACTTC.

This chain connects TRBV7-9 to TRBJ1-2, with no clear D. This CDR3 contains 13 residues. V was pared by 2 bases and J by 1 base, with 5 bases between. Germline values: CDR1 SEHNR, CDR2 FQNEAQ (reference sequence). CDR3 region: CASSLQNNYGYTF. The CDR3 nucleotides read TGTGCCAGCAGCTTACAGAATAACTATGGCTACACCTTC.

This sequence joins TRBV24-1 and TRBJ2-1; possibly TRBD1 for D (5 bases). Trimming took 6 bases from V and 7 from J, leaving 6 bases between them. The CDR3 runs to 11 residues. From germline, CDR1 is KGHDR and CDR2 SFDVKD. CDR3 sequence reads: CATSRGNEQFF. Written as DNA, the CDR3 is TGTGCCACCAGTAGGGGAAATGAGCAGTTCTTC.

This chain connects TRBV6-5 to TRBJ2-7, with a tentative D call TRBD1 (5 bases). Germline values: CDR1 MNHEY, CDR2 SVGAGI. The CDR3 has 13 amino acids. Trimming took 7 bases from V and 4 from J, leaving 14 bases between them. In DNA, the CDR3 is TGTGCCAGCACCGCAGGAAGGGGTTACGAGCAGTACTTC. This codes for CASTAGRGYEQYF.

This chain connects TRBV23-1 to TRBJ2-1; 11 bases line up with TRBD2. TRBV23-1 is treated as an ORF (open reading frame) with a function not yet certain. The V gene end was trimmed by 5 bases and the J gene end by 4 bases; junction bases not matched to a gene: 7. This CDR3 contains 16 residues. The CDR3 nucleotides read TGCGCCAGCAGTTCCCCTACTAGCGGGAGATACAATGAGCAGTTCTTC. Its translation is CASSSPTSGRYNEQFF.

The CDR3, as DNA: TGTGCCAGCAGCTTAGCTACTAGCGGGTTGGGAGAGACCCAGTACTTC. It specifies CASSLATSGLGETQYF. The chain employs TRBV7-2 and TRBJ2-5; 9 nucleotides align to TRBD2. After removal of 0 bases from V and 4 bases from J, the junction contained 6 bases not matched to a gene. The CDR3 runs to 16 residues. Per germline, CDR1 SGHTA and CDR2 FQGNSA.

The rearrangement uses TRBV18 and TRBJ2-6; TRBD2 matches 15 bases. Per germline, CDR1 KGHSH and CDR2 LQKENI. V lost 3 bases, J lost 2 bases, and 8 bases stayed unmatched. This CDR3 has 20 amino acids. The DNA of the CDR3 is TGTGCCAGCTCACCGCTCCCTGGACTAGCGGGAGGGGCTGGGGCCAACGTCCTGACTTTC. The encoded protein is CASSPLPGLAGGAGANVLTF.

V is TRBV11-3 and J is TRBJ2-3; 11 nucleotides agree with TRBD2. In germline, CDR1 is SGHNT, CDR2 YENEEA. The junction had 7 bases not matched to a gene; V was cut back by 5 bases and J by 6 bases. This CDR3 region has 15 residues. CDR3 sequence: CASSPSGRPLDTQYF. The CDR3 region has the DNA TGTGCCAGCAGCCCTAGCGGGAGGCCCCTTGATACGCAGTATTTT.

The CDR3, as DNA: TGTGCCAGCAGAGGGAGGACAGGGCTGAACACTGAAGCTTTCTTT. Amino acid sequence: CASRGRTGLNTEAFF. V gene TRBV7-2 combines with J gene TRBJ1-1, with 8 bases matching TRBD1. From germline, CDR1 is SGHTA and CDR2 FQGNSA. There are 15 residues in the CDR3. With V trimmed by 6 bases and J by 0 bases, 6 bases remained unmatched.

V and J are TRBV2 and TRBJ2-1, with D perhaps given as TRBD1 or TRBD2 (6 bases each). Germline assignment: CDR1 SNHLY and CDR2 FYNNEI. Deletions cut 4 bases from V and 8 bases from J, with 12 bases between. The CDR3 is 13 residues long. CDR3 region: CASSAGGQHEQFF. CDR3 in DNA: TGTGCCAGCAGTGCTGGGGGGCAGCATGAGCAGTTCTTC.

The chain joins TRBV9 to TRBJ2-1; 14 positions agree with TRBD2. CDR1 and CDR2 (germline): SGDLS, YYNGEE. The V and J ends lost 2 bases and 8 bases, in that order; junction bases with no gene match: 9. This CDR3 contains 17 residues. The chain's CDR3 is CASSVHTGTSGSDEQFF. In nucleotides, the CDR3 is TGTGCCAGCAGCGTCCATACCGGGACTAGCGGGAGTGATGAGCAGTTCTTC.

The V gene is TRBV6-2 or TRBV6-3, the J gene TRBJ1-1; 7 bases line up with TRBD1. Germline-derived CDR1 and CDR2 are MNHEY and SVGEGT. V shed 2 bases and J 8 bases; nucleotides not matched to a gene: 5. CDR3 length: 13 amino acids. The CDR3: CASSYPQGREAFF. As DNA, the CDR3 is TGTGCCAGCAGTTACCCACAGGGGAGAGAAGCTTTCTTT.

The chain recombines TRBV2 with TRBJ2-7, with no clear D. The germline V gene has CDR1 SNHLY and CDR2 FYNNEI. Trimming removed 6 bases from V and 0 bases from J, with 15 bases in between. This CDR3 is 15 amino acids long. CDR3 in DNA: TGTGCCAGCAGACCCTCCCAATCCCCCTCCTACGAGCAGTACTTC. Protein product: CASRPSQSPSYEQYF.

The chain recombines TRBV11-3 with TRBJ2-7; 11 nucleotides match TRBD2. The CDR3 is made up of 13 amino acids. Germline trimming cut 6 bases from V and 4 bases from J; bases unmatched to any gene: 2. Germline V gives CDR1 SGHNT, CDR2 YENEEA. The CDR3 coding sequence is TGTGCCAGCAGTTGGACTAGCGGGTACGAGCAGTACTTC. It specifies CASSWTSGYEQYF.